This T cell receptor beta chain was sequenced for a study of CD4+ T cells in melanoma. Using immunoSEQ multiplex PCR, the repertoire was profiled, and TCRdb retains in-frame clones only, with some absent. The table records about 140,000 clones, over 90% of them present only once. Comment on this clone: Its specificity is not known.

CDR3 length: 16 amino acids. Trimming took 7 bases from V and 4 from J, leaving 23 bases between them. From germline, CDR1 is SQVTM and CDR2 ANQGSEA. Whole-study findings and limits: A reported correlation linked neoantigen-specific CD4+ T cells to CD8+, macrophage and B cell function. Reportedly, melanoma neoantigen-specific CD4+ T cells showed varied differentiation states.

The chain employs TRBV29-1 and TRBJ2-1; the D gene is possibly TRBD1 (6 bases). The receptor's source is a human donor with melanoma. This CDR3 reads CSGRQGALGGYNEQFF. CDR3 bases: TGCAGCGGACGACAAGGGGCGTTAGGGGGTTACAATGAGCAGTTCTTC.